One and the same sample provided the 11 T cell receptor beta chains below, sequenced in a study of CD8 T cells in ankylosing spondylitis. TCRdb independently ran MiXCR on the 5' RACE reads; one entry per CDR3 protein. The sample comprises about 69,000 distinct CDR3 sequences, 5.3% of which are singletons, and over 2% rests with the top ten. The sequenced sample was blood, either unsorted or a sorted T cell fraction (not recorded which). The source of these receptors is a male donor with ankylosing spondylitis or in good health (not recorded which).

Ten or more counts support this clonotype. This chain's CDR3 is CASSQWAGANVLTF. CDR3 DNA: TGTGCCAGCAGCCAATGGGCTGGGGCCAACGTCCTGACTTTC. The genes are TRBV3-1 and TRBJ2-6; D is undetermined. The CDR3 length is 14 residues. The germline V gene has CDR1 LGHDT and CDR2 YNNKEL (reference sequence). V was cut by 2 bases and J by 2 bases, with 4 bases left in between.

This clonotype was seen repeatedly, ten times or more. The V call is TRBV20-1, the J call TRBJ2-1; D perhaps matches TRBD2 (6 bases). Germline V CDR1 and CDR2: DFQATT, SNEGSKA (reference sequence). Trimming left V 6 bases short and J 8 bases short, with 20 bases between. The CDR3 sequence is 14 residues long. CDR3 sequence (DNA): TGCAGTGCCCGGGGGTCCCCCGCAGGCCATGAGCAGTTCTTC. Translating gives CSARGSPAGHEQFF.

This clonotype occurred many times. V and J are TRBV5-1 and TRBJ2-5; D ambiguous. CDR1 is SGHRS and CDR2 is YFSETQ in the germline V gene. The V end was cut by 0 bases, the J end by 1 base, with 10 bases between. The CDR3 has 15 residues. The CDR3 DNA is TGCGCCAGCAGCTTGGCCCAAATCAGCCAAGAGACCCAGTACTTC. This translates into CASSLAQISQETQYF.

At least ten counts were recorded for this clonotype. This chain uses TRBV5-1 with TRBJ1-5, with unresolved D. From germline, CDR1 is SGHRS and CDR2 YFSETQ. The CDR3 is 13 amino acids. V lost 3 bases to trimming and J lost 0 bases, with 4 bases between them. The CDR3 loop reads CASSYLSNQPQHF. The CDR3 nucleotides read TGCGCCAGCAGCTACCTTAGCAATCAGCCCCAGCATTTT.

This clonotype occurred a few times. V gene TRBV7-9 combines with J gene TRBJ1-6; TRBD1 matches at 9 bases. The CDR3 extends over 15 amino acids. Germline CDR1 SEHNR, CDR2 FQNEAQ (reference sequence). Trimming cost V 3 bases and J 4 bases; bases outside gene matches: 1. In DNA, the CDR3 is TGTGCCAGCAGCTTCGGGACAGGGTATAATTCACCCCTCCACTTT. Protein sequence: CASSFGTGYNSPLHF.

The chain uses TRBV11-3 and TRBJ2-1, with D possibly TRBD1 on 6 matching bases. The V end was cut by 2 bases, the J end by 1 base, with 9 bases between. Germline V gene sequence: CDR1 SGHNT, CDR2 YENEEA. The CDR3 consists of 15 residues. The chain's CDR3 is CASSLTGRSYNEQFF. The CDR3 region has the DNA TGTGCCAGCAGCTTAACAGGGAGATCCTACAATGAGCAGTTCTTC.

About this clonotype itself: Since a much larger clone is just one base distant, this may be a read error. This sequence joins TRBV10-2 and TRBJ2-1; D is unresolved. Per the germline V gene, CDR1 is WSHSY and CDR2 is SAAADI. The length of the CDR3 is 13 residues. Trimming took 2 bases from V and 7 from J, leaving 9 bases between them. CDR3 DNA sequence: TGCGCCAGCAGTGAGAACGGCTGGAATGAGCAGTTCTTC. This codes for CASSENGWNEQFF.

The J gene is TRBJ2-2, the V gene TRBV6-5, with TRBD1 matching over 7 bases. V lost 5 bases and J lost 4; bases outside the gene matches: 16. CDR1 is MNHEY, CDR2 SVGAGI, per germline. The CDR3 runs 18 residues. The CDR3 here is CASSHPTLGQGVTGELFF. The CDR3 region has the DNA TGTGCCAGCAGTCACCCGACATTGGGGCAGGGGGTCACCGGGGAGCTGTTTTTT.

This clonotype was counted ten times or more. In nucleotides, the CDR3 is TGTGCCAGCAGTCTACTAGCGAATACAGATACGCAGTATTTT. It encodes CASSLLANTDTQYF. The chain recombines TRBV6-2 or TRBV6-3 with TRBJ2-3; 7 positions match TRBD2. The CDR3 has 14 residues. The trim removed 5 bases at V and 3 bases at J, leaving 5 bases unmatched. The germline CDR1 and CDR2 sequences are MNHEY and SVGEGT.

Many counts were recorded for this clonotype. V usage is TRBV27 and J usage is TRBJ1-2; the D is unclear. Germline lookup yields CDR1 MNHEY and CDR2 SMNVEV (reference sequence). V lost 5 bases and J lost 0, with 10 bases in between. The CDR3 has 14 residues. CDR3 nucleotides: TGTGCCAGCAGTCAGTTCCCTACTAACTATGGCTACACCTTC. This translates into CASSQFPTNYGYTF.

At least ten counts were recorded for this clonotype. The chain combines TRBV20-1 with TRBJ2-1; 13 nucleotides line up with TRBD2. The junction had 6 bases not matched to a gene; V was cut back by 5 bases and J by 5 bases. The length of the CDR3 is 15 residues. In germline, CDR1 is DFQATT, CDR2 SNEGSKA (reference sequence). In DNA form, the CDR3 reads TGCAGTGCTTACCGACTAGCGGGGGGAAACAATGAGCAGTTCTTC. Translating it yields CSAYRLAGGNNEQFF.